This T cell receptor (beta chain) was obtained from a study of control samples from healthy donors and cancer patients. Between the trimmed V and J ends, which lost 5 bases and 4 bases, there was a span of 20 bases. Germline CDR1 is MNHEY and CDR2 is SMNVEV (reference sequence). CDR3 length: 17 amino acids. The table came from immunoSEQ multiplex PCR; TCRdb's copy has only in-frame clones and leaves some out. The table includes about 140,000 clones, about 90% detected once. This clone was picked up one time. Specimen: blood. This chain links TRBV27 with TRBJ2-2, with D perhaps matching TRBD2 (7 bases). This TCR was recovered from a man in his late teens or twenties in good health. CDR3 protein: CASSPTLAGGPTGELFF. CDR3 in DNA: TGTGCCAGCAGTCCAACCCTAGCCGGGGGGCCCACCGGGGAGCTGTTTTTT.